A selection of T cell receptor beta chains follows, all from one sample in a study of blood T cell repertoires in COVID-19. Data came from immunoSEQ multiplex PCR; TCRdb stores just in-frame clones and leaves some out. The sample has 200,000 to 250,000 clones; around 84% are singletons. Sequences were obtained from PBMCs or T cells enriched from blood (not recorded which). The receptor source for this set is a woman in her 40s who had recovered from COVID-19. Both conserved end residues are part of each CDR3. The D gene is left open where the match is weak.

d_gene | v_gene | CDR3aa
TRBD1 | TRBV28 | CASSGPGQGRVETQYF
- | TRBV19 | CASSIGGSGSTDTQYF
- | TRBV28 | CASSLTVKNIQYF
- | TRBV24-1 | CATSDSGGKLFF
- | TRBV7-3 | CASSSSDISGANVLTF
TRBD2 | TRBV9 | CASSEGGTAKSLAGHNEQFF
- | TRBV10-3 | CATRMEGQETQYF
- | TRBV27 | CASSLGQGKAKETQYF
- | TRBV24-1 | CATSDLRGSGTGELFF
TRBD2 | TRBV29-1 | CSVIGGSKRTGELFF
TRBD2 | TRBV19 | CASSPLGEGANTGELFF
TRBD1 | TRBV5-4 | CASSSGQGLITEAFF
TRBD1 | TRBV7-9 | CASSLVRGQSEKLFF
- | TRBV28 | CASSLTATGELFF
- | TRBV11-2 | CASSLYSNQPQHF
- | TRBV6-2/TRBV6-3 | CASSYLFGYTF
- | TRBV3-1/TRBV3-2 | CASSQEERRAISGNTIYF
- | TRBV6-5 | CASSRDSYEQYF
TRBD1 | TRBV30 | CAWSGTAGNTIYF
TRBD2 | TRBV9 | CASSVGETSGRKETQYF
- | TRBV7-8 | CASSLVGDQPQHF
TRBD2 | TRBV11-2 | CASSQTSGVQETQYF
- | TRBV10-3 | CASNQGMNREQFF
TRBD1 | TRBV5-4 | CASSGDRGRSTDTQYF